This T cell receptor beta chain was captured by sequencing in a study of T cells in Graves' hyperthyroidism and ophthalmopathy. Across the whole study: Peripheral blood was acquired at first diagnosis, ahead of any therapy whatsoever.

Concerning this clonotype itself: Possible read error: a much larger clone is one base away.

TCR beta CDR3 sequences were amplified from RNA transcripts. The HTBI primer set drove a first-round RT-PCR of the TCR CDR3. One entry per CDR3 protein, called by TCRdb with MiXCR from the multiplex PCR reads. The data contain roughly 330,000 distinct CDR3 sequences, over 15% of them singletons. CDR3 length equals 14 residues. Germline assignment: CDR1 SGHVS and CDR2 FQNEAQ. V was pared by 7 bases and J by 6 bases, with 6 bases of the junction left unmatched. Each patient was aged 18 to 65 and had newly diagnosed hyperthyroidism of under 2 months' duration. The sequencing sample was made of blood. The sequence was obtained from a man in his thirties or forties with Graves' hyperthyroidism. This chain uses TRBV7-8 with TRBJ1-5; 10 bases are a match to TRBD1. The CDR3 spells CASTGTGAGQPQHF. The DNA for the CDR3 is TGTGCCAGCACCGGGACAGGGGCGGGTCAGCCCCAGCATTTT.